This TCR beta chain was sequenced for a study of immune characterization of retroperitoneal liposarcoma. The V gene's germline CDR1 is SGHNT and CDR2 YENEEA. Trimming left V 5 bases short and J 6 bases short, with 17 bases between. The CDR3 spans 15 residues. TCRdb recomputed calls from the PCR reads with MiXCR, one row per CDR3 protein. The sample holds about 10,000 distinct CDR3 sequences; roughly 26% are singletons and the top ten take roughly a fifth. The material sequenced was blood. The chain recombines TRBV11-3 with TRBJ2-1, with D unresolved. The source is a male donor with retroperitoneal liposarcoma. The CDR3 reads CASSLRNGPGNEQFF. The CDR3 bases are TGTGCCAGCAGCCTGCGGAACGGCCCGGGCAATGAGCAGTTCTTC.